Listed below are T cell receptor beta chains from one sample, sequenced in a study of response to subunit inactivated influenza vaccine. TCRdb used MiXCR to reprocess the RT-PCR reads, holding one entry per CDR3 protein. The sample records over 650,000 distinct CDR3 sequences, approximately 17% being singletons. This specimen was PBMCs from blood, taken roughly 5 days after vaccination. All receptors derive from a man over 45 who received an inactivated influenza vaccine. Both conserved end residues are part of each CDR3.

TRBV5-5	TRBJ2-1	CASSLEPGLAGGGEQFF
TRBV7-2	TRBJ1-6	CASRQGWGLPLHF
TRBV5-1	TRBJ1-2	CASSSDGNYGYTF
TRBV19	TRBJ2-1	CASNTGVVPGNEQFF
TRBV20-1	TRBJ2-5	CRVWRAVETQYF
TRBV6-2/TRBV6-3	TRBJ1-1	CASSPRGQGDRTEAFF
TRBV5-1	TRBJ2-2	CASSLGVIASGELFF
TRBV24-1	TRBJ2-5	CATSDARSHGETQYF
TRBV4-3	TRBJ2-1	CASSQGNRYNEQFF
TRBV20-1	TRBJ2-1	CSAGKQGAPDNEQFF
TRBV24-1	TRBJ2-1	CATGTGPQNEQFF
TRBV20-1	TRBJ1-1	CSSDEGHTEAFF
TRBV7-2	TRBJ2-2	CASRRQGAVTGELFF
TRBV18	TRBJ2-5	CASSKGQQETQYF
TRBV6-2/TRBV6-3	TRBJ2-1	CASSYSRTSGYNEQFF
TRBV29-1	TRBJ1-2	CSAGTGANYGYTF
TRBV24-1	TRBJ2-1	CATSGPLATYNEQFF
TRBV20-1	TRBJ2-3	CSARGGTSDTQYF
TRBV5-1	TRBJ2-3	CASGTGTVRTICTDTQYF
TRBV11-2	TRBJ2-3	CASSLSRLAVTDTQYF
TRBV20-1	TRBJ1-2	CSARRVGTGGSGYTF
TRBV20-1	TRBJ1-1	CSARRNEQGFNTEAFF
TRBV5-1	TRBJ2-1	CASSLPVTVSSYNEQFF
TRBV11-2	TRBJ2-2	CASSLNPRLLRQGSTGELFF
TRBV6-2/TRBV6-3	TRBJ1-1	CASSYSMDRLNTEAFF
TRBV20-1	TRBJ2-5	CSAREPGLRETQYF
TRBV6-1	TRBJ1-1	CASSVNPRRTEAFF
TRBV6-2/TRBV6-3	TRBJ2-7	CASSTWTGGYEQYF
TRBV27	TRBJ1-4	CASSSRQFGNEKLFF
TRBV6-1	TRBJ2-6	CASSRRQGAGANVLTF
TRBV6-2/TRBV6-3	TRBJ1-1	CANDTTEAFF
TRBV11-2	TRBJ2-6	CASSYRQGASSGANVLTF
TRBV21-1	TRBJ2-1	CASSERLAGAYNEQFF
TRBV11-1	TRBJ2-1	CASSLARYNEQFF
TRBV7-6	TRBJ2-7	CASSLVRTGGSEQYF
TRBV6-2/TRBV6-3	TRBJ2-4	CASSYTPGHGNTPAKNIQYF
TRBV11-2	TRBJ2-5	CASSDTLDRKESRETQYF